This record concerns one T cell receptor beta chain sequence. Most PBMC samples had 480 ng input DNA in six replicates. Libraries were prepared by immunoSEQ multiplex PCR; TCRdb keeps only in-frame clonotypes and omits some of them. The sample includes about 16,000 clones, about 64% of them seen just once. This specimen belongs to a study of neoadjuvant anti-PD-1 for oral cavity cancer. Per germline, CDR1 SEHNR and CDR2 FQNEAQ (reference sequence). This CDR3 spans 14 amino acids. V was cut by 5 bases and J by 3 bases, with 14 bases left in between. The TCR originated in a person between 35 and 79 years old with oral cavity squamous cell carcinoma. This specimen was PBMCs, taken before nivolumab (anti-PD-1) treatment. This sequence joins TRBV7-9 and TRBJ2-7; maybe TRBD1 (5 bases). CDR3 loop: CASSQSGRDYEQYF. CDR3 DNA sequence: TGTGCCAGCAGCCAATCAGGCAGGGACTACGAGCAGTACTTC.